This T cell receptor beta chain was identified during a study of long-term antiretroviral therapy in people with HIV. Investigators performed immunoSEQ version v3.0 at survey level. The data were produced by immunoSEQ multiplex PCR, yet TCRdb's version contains in-frame clones alone and is incomplete. This sample has approximately 27,000 clones, with over 75% found just once. Turning to this clone: Its antigen remains unidentified.

Findings of the study overall: Whichever time point was examined, clones expanded before ART dominated the repertoire.

The V and J ends lost 7 bases and 4 bases respectively, with 16 bases between them. Germline CDR1 is WSHSY and CDR2 is SAAADI. CDR3 length equals 15 residues. The sequence was collected from a woman aged 40 to 50 with HIV. The sequences come from unsorted PBMCs, collected approximately 5.1 years after starting antiretroviral therapy. The chain joins TRBV10-2 to TRBJ2-2; D possibly corresponds to TRBD1 (6 bases). CDR3 coding DNA: TGCGCCAGCAACCCACCGGGACAACCCACCGGGGAGCTGTTTTTT. Its translation is CASNPPGQPTGELFF.